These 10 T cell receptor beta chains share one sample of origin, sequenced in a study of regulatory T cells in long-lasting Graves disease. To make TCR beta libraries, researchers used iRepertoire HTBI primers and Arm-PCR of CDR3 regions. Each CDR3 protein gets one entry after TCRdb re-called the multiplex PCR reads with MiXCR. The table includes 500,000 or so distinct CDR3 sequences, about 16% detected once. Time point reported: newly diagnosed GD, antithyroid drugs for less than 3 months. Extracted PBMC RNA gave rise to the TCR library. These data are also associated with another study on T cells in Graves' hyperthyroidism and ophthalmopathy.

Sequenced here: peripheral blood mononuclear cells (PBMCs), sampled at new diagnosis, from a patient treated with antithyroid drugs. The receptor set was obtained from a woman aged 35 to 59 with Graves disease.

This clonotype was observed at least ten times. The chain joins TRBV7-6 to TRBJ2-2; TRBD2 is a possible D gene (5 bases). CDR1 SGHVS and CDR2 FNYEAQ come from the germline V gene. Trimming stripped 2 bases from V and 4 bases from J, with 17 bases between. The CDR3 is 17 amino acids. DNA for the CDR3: TGTGCCAGCAGCTTACGAGAGCCTCTAGCAATCACCGGGGAGCTGTTTTTT. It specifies CASSLREPLAITGELFF. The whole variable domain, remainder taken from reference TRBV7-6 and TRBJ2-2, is GAGVSQSPRYKVTKRGQDVALRCDPISGHVSLYWYRQALGQGPEFLTYFNYEAQQDKSGLPNDRFSAERPEGSISTLTIQRTEQRDSAMYRCASSLREPLAITGELFFGEGSRLTVL.

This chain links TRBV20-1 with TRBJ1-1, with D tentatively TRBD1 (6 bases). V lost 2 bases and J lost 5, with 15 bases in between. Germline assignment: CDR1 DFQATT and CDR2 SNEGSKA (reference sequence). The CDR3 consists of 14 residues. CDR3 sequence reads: CSARSWEGETEAFF. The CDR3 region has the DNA TGCAGTGCTAGATCCTGGGAGGGGGAAACTGAAGCTTTCTTT.

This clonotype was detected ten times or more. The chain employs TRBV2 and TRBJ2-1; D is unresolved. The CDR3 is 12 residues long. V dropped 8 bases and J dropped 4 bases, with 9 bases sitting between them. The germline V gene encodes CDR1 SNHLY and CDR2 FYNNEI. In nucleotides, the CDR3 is TGTGCCAGCGATGAGGCGTACAATGAGCAGTTCTTC. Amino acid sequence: CASDEAYNEQFF.

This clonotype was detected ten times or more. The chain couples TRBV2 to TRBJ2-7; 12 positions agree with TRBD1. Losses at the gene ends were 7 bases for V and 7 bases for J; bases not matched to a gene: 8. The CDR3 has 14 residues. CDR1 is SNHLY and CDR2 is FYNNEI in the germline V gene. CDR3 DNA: TGTGCCAGCACTCTGGGACAGGGGGCGCGGGAGCAGTACTTC. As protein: CASTLGQGAREQYF.

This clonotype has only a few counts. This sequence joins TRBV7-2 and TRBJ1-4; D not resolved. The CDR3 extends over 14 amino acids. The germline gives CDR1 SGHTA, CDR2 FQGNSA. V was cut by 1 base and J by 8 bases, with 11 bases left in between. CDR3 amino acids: CASSLGAADEKLFF. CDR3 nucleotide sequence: TGTGCCAGCAGCTTAGGGGCGGCTGACGAAAAACTGTTTTTT.

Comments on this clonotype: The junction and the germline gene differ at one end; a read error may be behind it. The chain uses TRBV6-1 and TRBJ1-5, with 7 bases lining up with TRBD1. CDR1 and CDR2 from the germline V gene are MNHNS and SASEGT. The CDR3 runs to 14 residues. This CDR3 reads CASSLRTGNRPQHF. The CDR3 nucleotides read TGTGCCAGCAGTCTCCGGACAGGCAATCGGCCCCAGCATTTT.

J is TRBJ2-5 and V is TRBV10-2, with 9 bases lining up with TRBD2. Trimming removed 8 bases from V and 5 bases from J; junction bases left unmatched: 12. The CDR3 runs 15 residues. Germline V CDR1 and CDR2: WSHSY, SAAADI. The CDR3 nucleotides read TGCGCCAGCTCCCCAGCGGGGGGCTCCGGGGAGACCCAGTACTTC. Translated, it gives CASSPAGGSGETQYF.

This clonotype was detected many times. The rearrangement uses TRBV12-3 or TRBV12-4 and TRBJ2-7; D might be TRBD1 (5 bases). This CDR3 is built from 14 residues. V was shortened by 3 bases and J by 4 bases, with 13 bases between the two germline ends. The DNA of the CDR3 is TGTGCCAGCAGTTTTGGGCAGGGAAAGTACGAGCAGTACTTC. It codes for CASSFGQGKYEQYF.

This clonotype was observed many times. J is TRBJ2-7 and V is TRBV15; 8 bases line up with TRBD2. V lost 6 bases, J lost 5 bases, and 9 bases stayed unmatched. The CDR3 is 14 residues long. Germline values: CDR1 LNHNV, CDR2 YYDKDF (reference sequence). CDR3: CATRTTTSADEQYF. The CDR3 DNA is TGTGCCACCAGGACTACGACTAGCGCTGACGAGCAGTACTTC. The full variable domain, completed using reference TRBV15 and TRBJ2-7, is DAMVIQNPRYQVTQFGKPVTLSCSQTLNHNVMYWYQQKSSQAPKLLFHYYDKDFNNEADTPDNFQSRRPNTSFCFLDIRSPGLGDTAMYLCATRTTTSADEQYFGPGTRLTVT.

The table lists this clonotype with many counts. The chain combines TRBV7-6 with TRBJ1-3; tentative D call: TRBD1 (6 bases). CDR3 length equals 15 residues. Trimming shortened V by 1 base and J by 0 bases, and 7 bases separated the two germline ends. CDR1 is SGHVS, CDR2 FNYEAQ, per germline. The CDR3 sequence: CASSLEDSSGNTIYF. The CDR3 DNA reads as TGTGCCAGCAGCTTAGAGGACAGCTCTGGAAACACCATATATTTT.